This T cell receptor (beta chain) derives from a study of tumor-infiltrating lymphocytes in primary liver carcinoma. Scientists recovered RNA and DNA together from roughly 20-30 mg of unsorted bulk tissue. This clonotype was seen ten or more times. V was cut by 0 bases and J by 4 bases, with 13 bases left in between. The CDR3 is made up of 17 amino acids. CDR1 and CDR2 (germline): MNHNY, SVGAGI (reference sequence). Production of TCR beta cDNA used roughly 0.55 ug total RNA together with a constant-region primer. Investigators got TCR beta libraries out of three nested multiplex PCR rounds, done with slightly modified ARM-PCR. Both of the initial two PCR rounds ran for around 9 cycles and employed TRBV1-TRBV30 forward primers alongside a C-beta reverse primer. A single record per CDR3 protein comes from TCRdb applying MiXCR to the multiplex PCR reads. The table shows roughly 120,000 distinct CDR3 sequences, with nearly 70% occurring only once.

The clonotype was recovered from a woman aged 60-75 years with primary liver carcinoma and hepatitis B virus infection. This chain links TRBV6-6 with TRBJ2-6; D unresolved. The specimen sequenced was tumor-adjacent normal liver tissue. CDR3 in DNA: TGTGCCAGCAGTTACTCGCCAGGTGTCGCCGGGGCCAACGTCCTGACTTTC. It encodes CASSYSPGVAGANVLTF.